The 21 T cell receptor beta chains presented below share a single source sample, sequenced in a study of blood T cell repertoires in COVID-19. The protocol was immunoSEQ multiplex PCR, while the TCRdb copy is restricted to in-frame clones and leaves out a portion. The repertoire consists of approximately 300,000 clones, with about 85% occurring once and the leading ten covering under 2%. The sample consisted of PBMCs or T cells enriched from blood (not recorded which). Source of these receptors: a woman aged 25 to 39 who had been exposed to COVID-19.

This chain joins TRBV7-2 and TRBJ1-6, with 8 positions matching TRBD1. Trimming removed 8 bases from V and 6 bases from J; junction bases left unmatched: 6. Germline CDR1 and CDR2: SGHTA and FQGNSA. This CDR3 is 14 amino acids long. The CDR3, as DNA: TGTGCCAGCCAGGGGGCTCGGGGTAATTCACCCCTCCACTTT. This encodes CASQGARGNSPLHF.

The V call is TRBV7-3, the J call TRBJ2-5; maybe TRBD1 (6 bases). V was trimmed by 3 bases and J by 2 bases, leaving 7 bases between them. Germline assignment: CDR1 SGHTA and CDR2 FQGTGA. This CDR3 region has 13 residues. The CDR3 reads CASSFQGQETQYF. The CDR3 nucleotides read TGTGCCAGCAGCTTTCAGGGGCAAGAGACCCAGTACTTC.

The chain couples TRBV19 to TRBJ1-1; possible D gene TRBD1, 5 bases. CDR1 LNHDA and CDR2 SQIVND come from the germline V gene (reference sequence). This CDR3 has 14 residues. The V gene lost 5 bases and the J gene lost 6 bases, with 16 bases spanning the gap. CDR3 protein: CASSVPGGYAEAFF. In DNA, the CDR3 is TGTGCCAGTAGTGTTCCCGGGGGGTATGCTGAAGCTTTCTTT. The full variable domain, rest sourced from reference TRBV19 and TRBJ1-1, is DGGITQSPKYLFRKEGQNVTLSCEQNLNHDAMYWYRQDPGQGLRLIYYSQIVNDFQKGDIAEGYSVSREKKESFPLTVTSAQKNPTAFYLCASSVPGGYAEAFFGQGTRLTVV.

The J gene is TRBJ2-2, the V gene TRBV6-6; a weak D match, TRBD1 (6 bases). With 0 bases removed from V and 0 bases from J, the gap between germline ends came to 8 bases. This CDR3 is 16 amino acids long. Germline lookup yields CDR1 MNHNY and CDR2 SVGAGI (reference sequence). DNA of the CDR3: TGTGCCAGCAGTTACTCGGCAGGGGCGAACACCGGGGAGCTGTTTTTT. This codes for CASSYSAGANTGELFF.

The chain combines TRBV9 with TRBJ2-7; TRBD1 aligns across 8 bases. V shed 4 bases and J 7 bases; nucleotides not matched to a gene: 13. This CDR3 is built from 15 residues. Germline lookup yields CDR1 SGDLS and CDR2 YYNGEE. CDR3 nucleotide sequence: TGTGCCAGCAGCCCCCAGGACAGGGCGTCAGAGGAGCAGTACTTC. Translation: CASSPQDRASEEQYF.

Remarks on this clone: The sample carries other DNA sequences with the same CDR3. This sequence joins TRBV5-1 and TRBJ2-1; 9 nucleotides align to TRBD1. V lost 4 bases, J lost 4 bases, and 6 bases stayed unmatched. CDR3 length: 15 residues. In germline, CDR1 is SGHRS, CDR2 YFSETQ. CDR3 region: CASSPGTGRYNEQFF. In DNA form, the CDR3 reads TGCGCCAGCAGCCCAGGGACAGGGCGGTACAATGAGCAGTTCTTC. The complete variable domain, with remaining parts taken from reference TRBV5-1 and TRBJ2-1, reads KAGVTQTPRYLIKTRGQQVTLSCSPISGHRSVSWYQQTPGQGLQFLFEYFSETQRNKGNFPGRFSGRQFSNSRSEMNVSTLELGDSALYLCASSPGTGRYNEQFFGPGTRLTVL.

In nucleotides, the CDR3 is TGTGCCAGCAGCTTAAACTTGGCGGGGGGCCCGAACACCGGGGAGCTGTTTTTT. This encodes CASSLNLAGGPNTGELFF. V gene TRBV7-2 combines with J gene TRBJ2-2; 8 bases match TRBD2. The CDR3 has 18 amino acids. The V and J ends lost 2 bases and 0 bases, in that order; junction bases with no gene match: 8. Germline V gene lookup returns CDR1 SGHTA and CDR2 FQGNSA.

The rearrangement links TRBV7-2 to TRBJ1-2; tentatively, D is TRBD1 (6 bases). The germline gives CDR1 SGHTA, CDR2 FQGNSA. This CDR3 comprises 15 residues. V was pared by 5 bases and J by 6 bases, with 19 bases between. As DNA, the CDR3 is TGTGCCAGCAGCCCCTACAGGGTACAGGATGATGGCTACACCTTC. Protein: CASSPYRVQDDGYTF.

The chain links TRBV6-6 to TRBJ1-4; tentatively, D is TRBD1 (5 bases). V was trimmed by 6 bases and J by 7 bases, leaving 18 bases between them. Germline assignment: CDR1 MNHNY and CDR2 SVGAGI (reference sequence). This CDR3 is built from 15 residues. This chain's CDR3 is CASRRSQGSGEKLFF. The CDR3 region has the DNA TGTGCCAGCAGAAGATCCCAGGGTTCTGGTGAAAAACTGTTTTTT.

The chain combines TRBV25-1 with TRBJ2-1; 9 nucleotides line up with TRBD1. CDR1 and CDR2 from the germline V gene are MGHDK and SYGVNS. The CDR3 extends over 16 amino acids. V trimming: 6 bases; J trimming: 6 bases; junction bases outside the gene matches: 12. CDR3 loop: CASSEFVGQGTNEQFF. The CDR3 coding sequence is TGTGCCAGCAGCGAGTTTGTAGGACAGGGGACCAATGAGCAGTTCTTC.

J is TRBJ2-7 and V is TRBV11-2; no clear D gene. V was clipped by 5 bases and J by 6 bases, with 20 bases between them. From germline, CDR1 is SGHAT and CDR2 FQNNGV. This CDR3 is built from 15 residues. This chain's CDR3 is CASSRDSSVSREQYF. The CDR3 nucleotides read TGTGCCAGCAGCCGTGACTCCTCGGTTTCTCGCGAGCAGTACTTC.

The chain recombines TRBV4-3 with TRBJ1-5, with 9 positions matching TRBD1. The germline gives CDR1 LGHNA, CDR2 YSLEER. V was pared by 4 bases and J by 4 bases, with 5 bases of the junction left unmatched. This CDR3 contains 15 residues. The CDR3 coding sequence is TGCGCCAGCAGCCTGGACAGGGGAGGGAATCAGCCCCAGCATTTT. Translated, it gives CASSLDRGGNQPQHF.

This clone has just a few counts. The V call is TRBV19, the J call TRBJ2-7; D call uncertain. The ends were cut back, 3 bases at V and 4 bases at J, with 10 bases in the middle. Per germline, CDR1 LNHDA and CDR2 SQIVND (reference sequence). The CDR3 totals 13 residues. The chain's CDR3 is CASSIGQAYEQYF. Here the CDR3 DNA reads TGTGCCAGTAGTATTGGCCAGGCTTACGAGCAGTACTTC. Combining the CDR3 with reference TRBV19 and TRBJ2-7 gives the whole variable domain DGGITQSPKYLFRKEGQNVTLSCEQNLNHDAMYWYRQDPGQGLRLIYYSQIVNDFQKGDIAEGYSVSREKKESFPLTVTSAQKNPTAFYLCASSIGQAYEQYFGPGTRLTVT.

The J gene is TRBJ2-7, the V gene TRBV7-8; D possibly corresponds to TRBD1 (8 bases). The CDR3 contains 13 residues. Germline V lookup: CDR1 SGHVS, CDR2 FQNEAQ. V lost 11 bases and J lost 5, with 19 bases in between. The CDR3 nucleotides read TGTGCCTGGGGGGGGGACAGGATCGACGAGCAGTACTTC. Its protein product is CAWGGDRIDEQYF.

The rearrangement uses TRBV3-1 (or the pseudogene TRBV3-2) and TRBJ2-2; TRBD2 aligns across 8 bases. J gave up 5 bases and V 0 bases, and 11 bases lay outside the gene matches. Germline assignment: CDR1 LGHDT and CDR2 YNNKEL (reference sequence). There are 18 residues in the CDR3. CDR3 coding DNA: TGTGCCAGCAGCCAAGATTTTTCAGCGGGAGATGGGACCGGGGAGCTGTTTTTT. Protein product: CASSQDFSAGDGTGELFF.

The J gene is TRBJ2-7, the V gene TRBV3-1 (or the pseudogene TRBV3-2); 16 bases fit TRBD2. Per the germline V gene, CDR1 is LGHDT and CDR2 is YNNKEL (reference sequence). After removal of 4 bases from V and 5 bases from J, the junction contained 8 bases not matched to a gene. This CDR3 is built from 17 residues. CDR3 DNA: TGTGCCAGCAGCCGCGGGACTAGCGGGGGGGCCAGGAACGAGCAGTACTTC. It is translated as CASSRGTSGGARNEQYF.

In this sample, this clone turned up a few times. The DNA of the CDR3 is TGTGCCACCAGCAGGGCCCGGATAGCGGGTAATGAGTTCTTC. Its protein product is CATSRARIAGNEFF. The chain is built from TRBV15 and TRBJ2-1, with 7 bases aligning to TRBD2. CDR3 length: 14 residues. V lost 3 bases to trimming and J lost 14 bases; unmatched junction nucleotides: 13. Germline V gene sequence: CDR1 LNHNV, CDR2 YYDKDF (reference sequence).

The V gene is TRBV3-1 (or the pseudogene TRBV3-2), the J gene TRBJ2-7, with D possibly matching TRBD2 (7 bases). CDR1 and CDR2 (germline): LGHDT, YNNKEL (reference sequence). V dropped 1 base and J dropped 7 bases, with 14 bases sitting between them. The CDR3 loop spans 14 amino acids. The CDR3 here is CASSQGGGATEQYF. The CDR3 DNA sequence: TGTGCCAGCAGCCAAGGAGGGGGGGCCACGGAGCAGTACTTC.

V and J are TRBV6-5 and TRBJ1-1; weak D call: TRBD1 (5 bases). The V end lost 6 bases, the J end lost 4 bases, and 6 bases lay between the germline ends. Germline V lookup: CDR1 MNHEY, CDR2 SVGAGI. The CDR3 spans 11 residues. This CDR3 reads CASRGGTEAFF. The DNA for the CDR3 is TGTGCCAGCAGGGGGGGCACTGAAGCTTTCTTT.

The CDR3 DNA reads as TGTGCCAGCTCACTGCCGGCTGGGGGCGAGACCTACGAGCAGTACTTC. Translation gives CASSLPAGGETYEQYF. The V call is TRBV18, the J call TRBJ2-7; tentative D call: TRBD1 (6 bases). The CDR3 is made up of 16 amino acids. Germline V gene data show CDR1 as KGHSH and CDR2 as LQKENI. V lost 4 bases, J lost 2 bases, and 18 bases lay in between.

The V and J genes are TRBV18 and TRBJ1-6, with no clear D. V shed 2 bases and J shed 10 bases, with 9 bases lying between them. From germline, CDR1 is KGHSH and CDR2 LQKENI. The CDR3 extends over 13 amino acids. CDR3: CASSPSVKSPLHF. In nucleotides, the CDR3 is TGTGCCAGCTCACCATCGGTGAAATCACCCCTCCACTTT.